These 18 T cell receptor beta chains were sequenced from one sample in a study of OX40 agonist ivuxolimab in advanced cancers. Some clones are missing from TCRdb's copy, which holds only in-frame ones; the method was immunoSEQ multiplex PCR. The sample lists 55,000 to 80,000 clones, about 89% occurring once. This specimen was CD4+ or CD8+ T cells sorted from blood, taken in a trial of the OX40 agonist ivuxolimab. The receptors here all came from an adult with an advanced solid tumor such as melanoma, head and neck, liver or kidney cancer.

The chain joins TRBV5-1 to TRBJ2-1, with 10 bases lining up with TRBD2. This CDR3 region has 15 residues. The J segment lost 5 bases and the V segment lost 4 bases, leaving 6 bases of the junction unmatched. Germline V gives CDR1 SGHRS, CDR2 YFSETQ. Here the CDR3 reads CASSPGTSVHNEQFF. The CDR3 DNA reads as TGCGCCAGCAGCCCCGGGACTAGCGTCCACAATGAGCAGTTCTTC.

This sequence joins TRBV6-1 and TRBJ1-5; D possibly corresponds to TRBD1 (5 bases). This CDR3 comprises 14 residues. V dropped 8 bases and J dropped 7 bases, with 18 bases sitting between them. In germline, CDR1 is MNHNS, CDR2 SASEGT. For the CDR3, the DNA is TGTGCCAGCGCGAGCAGGGAAGGTGGACAGCCCCAGCATTTT. This gives the protein CASASREGGQPQHF.

The chain is built from TRBV7-9 and TRBJ2-1; TRBD2 is a possible D gene (5 bases). CDR1 SEHNR and CDR2 FQNEAQ come from the germline V gene (reference sequence). CDR3 length equals 13 residues. V dropped 5 bases and J dropped 4 bases, with 9 bases sitting between them. CDR3 in DNA: TGTGCCAGCAGCCCTGGGGAGTACAATGAGCAGTTCTTC. It translates to CASSPGEYNEQFF.

The chain combines TRBV5-4 with TRBJ1-2, with 9 bases identical to TRBD1. Germline CDR1 is SGHNT and CDR2 is YYREEE (reference sequence). The CDR3 extends over 14 amino acids. Germline trimming cut 4 bases from V and 4 bases from J; bases unmatched to any gene: 5. The CDR3 spells CASSLGQGSYGYTF. The DNA for the CDR3 is TGTGCCAGCAGCCTGGGACAGGGAAGCTATGGCTACACCTTC.

The rearrangement links TRBV7-8 to TRBJ2-6, with 8 bases fitting TRBD1. Germline V CDR1 and CDR2: SGHVS, FQNEAQ. The CDR3 contains 19 residues. Trimming cost V 0 bases and J 4 bases; bases outside gene matches: 11. This CDR3 is CASSLAFSGGASGANVLTF. The CDR3 region has the DNA TGTGCCAGCAGCTTAGCGTTTTCAGGGGGCGCGAGCGGGGCCAACGTCCTGACTTTC.

This chain links TRBV11-3 with TRBJ2-7; D is unresolved. This CDR3 spans 11 amino acids. V was trimmed by 5 bases and J by 5 bases, leaving 7 bases between them. Per the germline V gene, CDR1 is SGHNT and CDR2 is YENEEA. CDR3 amino acids: CASSPRNEQYF. CDR3 nucleotide sequence: TGTGCCAGCAGCCCTCGTAACGAGCAGTACTTC.

The chain is built from TRBV16 and TRBJ2-1, with 7 bases that match TRBD2. This CDR3 is built from 15 residues. The V segment lost 1 base and the J segment 6 bases; nucleotides outside the gene matches: 6. Germline V CDR1 and CDR2: KGHSY, FQNENV. The CDR3 bases are TGTGCCAGCAGCCAATGGACTAGTTTGGGCAATGAGCAGTTCTTC. Translated: CASSQWTSLGNEQFF.

The chain uses TRBV5-1 and TRBJ2-2; TRBD1 agrees at 10 bases. CDR3 size: 16 residues. CDR1 is SGHRS, CDR2 YFSETQ, per germline. Losses at the gene ends were 4 bases for V and 4 bases for J; bases not matched to a gene: 7. This chain's CDR3 is CASSGDRGLFTGELFF. The CDR3 bases are TGCGCCAGCAGCGGGGACAGGGGCCTTTTCACCGGGGAGCTGTTTTTT. Supplemented by reference TRBV5-1 and TRBJ2-2, the full variable domain reads KAGVTQTPRYLIKTRGQQVTLSCSPISGHRSVSWYQQTPGQGLQFLFEYFSETQRNKGNFPGRFSGRQFSNSRSEMNVSTLELGDSALYLCASSGDRGLFTGELFFGEGSRLTVL.

The genes are TRBV7-2 and TRBJ2-1; 8 nucleotides agree with TRBD2. Germline V gives CDR1 SGHTA, CDR2 FQGNSA. The CDR3 has 14 amino acids. Trimming took 9 bases from V and 8 from J; bases not matched to a gene: 12. CDR3 coding DNA: TGTGCCAGTAAACCGGGACTAGTAAGTGATGAGCAGTTCTTC. Protein: CASKPGLVSDEQFF.

CDR3 amino acids: CASSLGTDFNEKLFF. The CDR3 coding sequence is TGTGCCAGCAGCTTAGGAACAGACTTTAATGAAAAACTGTTTTTT. The chain recombines TRBV7-9 with TRBJ1-4, with no clear D. There are 15 residues in the CDR3. Germline V gene data show CDR1 as SEHNR and CDR2 as FQNEAQ (reference sequence). V was pared by 1 base and J by 4 bases, with 10 bases between.

The CDR3 bases are TGTGCCAGCAGTTTCACCGGGACAGGGGGAAGAGATACGCAGTATTTT. Translating gives CASSFTGTGGRDTQYF. The genes are TRBV9 and TRBJ2-3; 11 bases map to TRBD1. From germline, CDR1 is SGDLS and CDR2 YYNGEE. V shed 5 bases, J shed 5 bases, and the junction held 10 bases outside the gene matches. The CDR3 has 16 residues.

V usage is TRBV19 and J usage is TRBJ2-7; D not certain. V gave up 3 bases and J gave up 1 base, with 13 bases separating them. This CDR3 is 15 amino acids long. Germline CDR1 and CDR2: LNHDA and SQIVND (reference sequence). The CDR3 spells CASSIEEPCSYEQYF. CDR3 coding DNA: TGTGCCAGTAGTATCGAGGAACCGTGTTCCTACGAGCAGTACTTC.

The CDR3, as DNA: TGTGCCTGGAGAAGGAAGGGGGCGCAAGCTGAAGCTTTCTTT. It specifies CAWRRKGAQAEAFF. The V call is TRBV30, the J call TRBJ1-1; TRBD1 matches 7 bases. Germline values: CDR1 GTSNPN, CDR2 SVGIG (reference sequence). This CDR3 comprises 14 residues. With V trimmed by 3 bases and J by 6 bases, 10 bases remained unmatched.

The rearrangement links TRBV30 to TRBJ1-3; TRBD1 is a possible D gene (6 bases). This CDR3 contains 14 residues. V lost 0 bases, J lost 4 bases, and 10 bases lay in between. CDR1 GTSNPN and CDR2 SVGIG come from the germline V gene (reference sequence). CDR3 residues: CAWSVGGRGNTIYF. The DNA of the CDR3 is TGTGCCTGGAGTGTAGGGGGTAGAGGAAACACCATATATTTT.

The rearrangement uses TRBV4-1 and TRBJ2-7; 7 bases match TRBD2. This CDR3 comprises 14 residues. Germline CDR1 and CDR2: MGHRA and YSYEKL. The V and J ends lost 1 base and 3 bases, in that order; junction bases with no gene match: 3. CDR3 sequence (DNA): TGCGCCAGCAGCCAAGGGGAGGGGTTCTACGAGCAGTACTTC. It encodes CASSQGEGFYEQYF.

The genes are TRBV5-1 and TRBJ1-4, with D tentatively TRBD1 (6 bases). CDR1 is SGHRS and CDR2 is YFSETQ in the germline V gene. This CDR3 contains 16 residues. The V and J ends lost 4 bases and 3 bases respectively, with 16 bases between them. The CDR3, as DNA: TGCGCCAGCAGCCTTCACCACAGGGTATCTAATGAAAAACTGTTTTTT. This encodes CASSLHHRVSNEKLFF. Based on the CDR3 plus reference TRBV5-1 and TRBJ1-4, the full variable domain is KAGVTQTPRYLIKTRGQQVTLSCSPISGHRSVSWYQQTPGQGLQFLFEYFSETQRNKGNFPGRFSGRQFSNSRSEMNVSTLELGDSALYLCASSLHHRVSNEKLFFGSGTQLSVL.

This sequence joins TRBV7-3 and TRBJ2-4, with D possibly matching TRBD2 (5 bases). Per germline, CDR1 SGHTA and CDR2 FQGTGA. V shed 0 bases and J shed 5 bases, with 11 bases lying between them. The length of the CDR3 is 15 residues. CDR3 loop: CASSLTLLEENIQYF. The CDR3 nucleotides read TGTGCCAGCAGCTTAACGTTACTAGAAGAAAACATTCAGTACTTC. The variable domain in full, with the rest retrieved from reference TRBV7-3 and TRBJ2-4, is GAGVSQTPSNKVTEKGKYVELRCDPISGHTALYWYRQSLGQGPEFLIYFQGTGAADDSGLPNDRFFAVRPEGSVSTLKIQRTERGDSAVYLCASSLTLLEENIQYFGAGTRLSVL.

This clone came up once. The rearrangement links TRBV7-8 to TRBJ1-1, with TRBD1 matching 10 bases. Germline CDR1 SGHVS, CDR2 FQNEAQ. The CDR3 totals 16 residues. Trimming took 0 bases from V and 10 from J; bases not matched to a gene: 11. The CDR3 spells CASSLAGTGAIRGAFF. DNA for the CDR3: TGTGCCAGCAGCTTAGCAGGGACAGGGGCCATAAGGGGAGCTTTCTTT.